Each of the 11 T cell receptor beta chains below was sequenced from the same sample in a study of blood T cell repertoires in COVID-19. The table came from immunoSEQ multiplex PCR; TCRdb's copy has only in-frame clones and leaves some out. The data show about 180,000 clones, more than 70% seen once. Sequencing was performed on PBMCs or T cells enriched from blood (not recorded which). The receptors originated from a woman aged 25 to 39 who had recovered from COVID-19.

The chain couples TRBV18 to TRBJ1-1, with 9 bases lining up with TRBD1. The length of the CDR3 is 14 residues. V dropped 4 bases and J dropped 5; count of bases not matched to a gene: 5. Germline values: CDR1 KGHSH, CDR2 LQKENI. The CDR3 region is CASSLDRGQTEAFF. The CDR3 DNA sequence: TGTGCCAGCTCACTGGACAGGGGTCAGACTGAAGCTTTCTTT.

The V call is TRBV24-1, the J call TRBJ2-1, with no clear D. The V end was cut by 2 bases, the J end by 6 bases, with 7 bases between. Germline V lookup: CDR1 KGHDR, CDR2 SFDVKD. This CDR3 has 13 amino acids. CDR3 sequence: CATSDWASNEQFF. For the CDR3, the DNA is TGTGCCACCAGTGATTGGGCCAGCAATGAGCAGTTCTTC.

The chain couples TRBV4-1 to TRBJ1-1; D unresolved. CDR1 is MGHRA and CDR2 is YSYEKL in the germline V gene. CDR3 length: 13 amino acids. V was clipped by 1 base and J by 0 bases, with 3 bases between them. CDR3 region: CASSQVLNTEAFF. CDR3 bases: TGCGCCAGCAGCCAAGTCTTGAACACTGAAGCTTTCTTT.

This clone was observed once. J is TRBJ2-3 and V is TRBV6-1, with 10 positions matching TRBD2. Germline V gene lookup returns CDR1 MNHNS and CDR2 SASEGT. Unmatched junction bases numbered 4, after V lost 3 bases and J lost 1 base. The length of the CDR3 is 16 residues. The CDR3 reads CASSDIGTSGTDTQYF. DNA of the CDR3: TGTGCCAGCAGTGATATTGGGACTAGCGGCACAGATACGCAGTATTTT.

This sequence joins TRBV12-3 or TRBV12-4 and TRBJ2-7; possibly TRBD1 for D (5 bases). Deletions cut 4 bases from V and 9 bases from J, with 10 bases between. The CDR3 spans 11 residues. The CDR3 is CASSYGRAQYF. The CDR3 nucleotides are TGTGCCAGCAGTTATGGCAGGGCGCAGTACTTC.

The CDR3 sequence is CASSPLVQATSYEQYF. CDR3 nucleotides: TGTGCCAGCTCACCACTGGTCCAGGCAACCTCCTACGAGCAGTACTTC. The V call is TRBV18, the J call TRBJ2-7; D remains unclear. This CDR3 is 16 amino acids long. Trimming cost V 1 base and J 0 bases, with 13 bases left between them. CDR1 is KGHSH and CDR2 is LQKENI in the germline V gene.

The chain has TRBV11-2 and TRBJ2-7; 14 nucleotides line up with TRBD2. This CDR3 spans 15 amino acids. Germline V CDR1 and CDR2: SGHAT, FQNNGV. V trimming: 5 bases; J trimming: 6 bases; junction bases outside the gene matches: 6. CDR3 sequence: CASSTGTSGRVEQYF. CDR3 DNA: TGTGCCAGCAGCACAGGGACTAGCGGGAGAGTCGAGCAGTACTTC. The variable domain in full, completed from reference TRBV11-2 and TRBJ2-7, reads EAGVAQSPRYKIIEKRQSVAFWCNPISGHATLYWYQQILGQGPKLLIQFQNNGVVDDSQLPKDRFSAERLKGVDSTLKIQPAKLEDSAVYLCASSTGTSGRVEQYFGPGTRLTVT.

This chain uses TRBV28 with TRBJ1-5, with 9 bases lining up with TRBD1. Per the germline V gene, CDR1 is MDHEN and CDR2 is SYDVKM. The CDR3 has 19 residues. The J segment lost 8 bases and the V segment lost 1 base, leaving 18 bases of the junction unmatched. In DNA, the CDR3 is TGTGCCAGCAGTTTATTTGGTCGGTGGGGACAGGGAATTGTGGAGCCCCAGCATTTT. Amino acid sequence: CASSLFGRWGQGIVEPQHF.

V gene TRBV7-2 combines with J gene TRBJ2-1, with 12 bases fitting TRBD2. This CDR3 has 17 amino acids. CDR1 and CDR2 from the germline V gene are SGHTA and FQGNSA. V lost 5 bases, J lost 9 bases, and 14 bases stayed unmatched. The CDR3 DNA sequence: TGTGCCAGCAGCACCCGGACTAGCGGGGTTATGGCAATTGAGCAGTTCTTC. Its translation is CASSTRTSGVMAIEQFF.

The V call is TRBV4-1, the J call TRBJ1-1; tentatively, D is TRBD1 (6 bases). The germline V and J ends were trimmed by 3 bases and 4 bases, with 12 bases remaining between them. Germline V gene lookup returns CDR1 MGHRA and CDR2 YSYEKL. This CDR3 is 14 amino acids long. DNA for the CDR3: TGCGCCAGCAGCCAGGTACAGGGTAGCACTGAAGCTTTCTTT. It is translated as CASSQVQGSTEAFF.

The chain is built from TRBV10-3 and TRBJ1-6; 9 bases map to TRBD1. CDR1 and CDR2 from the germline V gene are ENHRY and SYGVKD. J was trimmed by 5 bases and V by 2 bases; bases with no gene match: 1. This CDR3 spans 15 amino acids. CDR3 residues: CAISEGQGNNSPLHF. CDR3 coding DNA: TGTGCCATCAGTGAGGGACAGGGGAATAATTCACCCCTCCACTTT.